What follows describes a single TCR beta chain. The CDR3 runs to 15 residues. Trimming removed 7 bases from V and 6 bases from J; junction bases left unmatched: 9. Germline loops: CDR1 SGHAT, CDR2 FQNNGV. This entry is derived from a study of PD-1 blockade in classical Hodgkin lymphoma. Assay: immunoSEQ multiplex PCR; the TCRdb copy retains only in-frame clones and omits some. This sample has around 19,000 clones, with 65% to 80% found just once. Every patient had relapsed following autologous stem cell transplantation, and cohorts differed in brentuximab vedotin exposure. Sequences were derived from peripheral blood mononuclear cells (PBMCs), sampled before the second cycle of nivolumab. This sequence joins TRBV11-2 and TRBJ2-3; 11 bases map to TRBD1. The source is a human donor with classical Hodgkin lymphoma. CDR3 DNA sequence: TGTGCCAGCACCAGAGGACAGGGGGCCGGGGATACGCAGTATTTT. Protein product: CASTRGQGAGDTQYF.